This T cell receptor beta chain was captured in a study of vaccination and CD4 T cells after COVID-19. Study background: Convalescent persons amounted to six males plus four females, two of whom were Hispanic. Stimulation of cells relied on overlapping spike peptides derived from SARS-CoV-2, HCoV-NL63, HCoV-OC43 and HCoV-229E. Study-level points and caveats: Within the convalescent patients, a median about 86% of the SARS-CoV-2-reactive clones were ones that appeared only post-vaccination.

Specified time point: late sampling 161 to 241 days after vaccination in three convalescent patients. Treatment reported: approximately nine-day PBMC culture with coronavirus spike peptide pools or control peptides (ViraFEST assay). PCR-confirmed positives ranged from March to December 2020, preceding US Alpha, Beta and Delta variants. The V gene's germline CDR1 is LNHNV and CDR2 YYDKDF (reference sequence). The V end lost 1 base, the J end lost 8 bases, and 11 bases lay between the germline ends. The CDR3 loop spans 14 amino acids. Oncomine TCR Beta short-read sequencing was applied to DNA from cultured CD4+ T cells. TCRdb used MiXCR to reprocess the PCR reads, holding one entry per CDR3 protein. The profile shows tens of thousands of distinct CDR3 sequences, roughly 33% of them singletons. This clonotype appeared a single time. Its antigen is as yet unknown.

This clonotype was obtained from a human donor who had recovered from COVID-19. The sample here was CD4+ T cells from blood, cultured in vitro, taken about 7 months after SARS-CoV-2 vaccination. The J gene is TRBJ1-4, the V gene TRBV15, with D possibly TRBD1 on 5 matching bases. CDR3 in amino acids: CATSRGQIGEKLFF. In DNA form, the CDR3 reads TGTGCCACCAGCAGAGGACAGATTGGGGAAAAACTGTTTTTT. The complete variable domain, with remaining parts taken from reference TRBV15 and TRBJ1-4, reads DAMVIQNPRYQVTQFGKPVTLSCSQTLNHNVMYWYQQKSSQAPKLLFHYYDKDFNNEADTPDNFQSRRPNTSFCFLDIRSPGLGDTAMYLCATSRGQIGEKLFFGSGTQLSVL.